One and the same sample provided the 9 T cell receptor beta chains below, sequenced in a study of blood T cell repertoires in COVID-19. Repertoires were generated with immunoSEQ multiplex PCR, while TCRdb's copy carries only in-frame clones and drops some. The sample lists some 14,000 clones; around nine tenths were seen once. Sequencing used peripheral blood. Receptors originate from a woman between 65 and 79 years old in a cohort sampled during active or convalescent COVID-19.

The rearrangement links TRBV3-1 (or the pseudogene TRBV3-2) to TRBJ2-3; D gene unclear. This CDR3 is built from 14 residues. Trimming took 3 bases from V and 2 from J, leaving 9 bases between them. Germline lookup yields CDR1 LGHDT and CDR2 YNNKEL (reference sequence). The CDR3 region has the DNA TGTGCCAGCAGCCACCGAGCCTCCACAGATACGCAGTATTTT. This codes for CASSHRASTDTQYF.

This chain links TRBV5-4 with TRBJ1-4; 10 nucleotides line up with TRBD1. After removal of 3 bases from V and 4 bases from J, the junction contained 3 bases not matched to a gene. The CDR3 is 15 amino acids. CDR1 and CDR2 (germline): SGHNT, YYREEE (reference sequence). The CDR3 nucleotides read TGTGCCAGCAGCTCAGGACAGGGGGTTAATGAAAAACTGTTTTTT. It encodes CASSSGQGVNEKLFF. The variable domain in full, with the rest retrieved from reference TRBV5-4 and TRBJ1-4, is ETGVTQSPTHLIKTRGQQVTLRCSSQSGHNTVSWYQQALGQGPQFIFQYYREEENGRGNFPPRFSGLQFPNYSSELNVNALELDDSALYLCASSSGQGVNEKLFFGSGTQLSVL.

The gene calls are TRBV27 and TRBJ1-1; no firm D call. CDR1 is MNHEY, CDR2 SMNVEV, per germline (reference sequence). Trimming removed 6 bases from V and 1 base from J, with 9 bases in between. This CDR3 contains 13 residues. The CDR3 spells CASSPGANTEAFF. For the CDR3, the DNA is TGTGCCAGCAGCCCGGGAGCGAACACTGAAGCTTTCTTT.

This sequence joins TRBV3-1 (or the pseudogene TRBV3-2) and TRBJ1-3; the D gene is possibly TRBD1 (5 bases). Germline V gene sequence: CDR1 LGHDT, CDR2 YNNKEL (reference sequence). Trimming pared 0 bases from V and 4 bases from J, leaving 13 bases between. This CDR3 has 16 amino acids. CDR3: CASSQEGAGRGNTIYF. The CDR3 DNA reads TGTGCCAGCAGCCAAGAAGGGGCAGGTCGAGGAAACACCATATATTTT.

The CDR3 here is CASGPGTSPRDTQYF. The DNA for the CDR3 is TGTGCTAGTGGACCCGGGACTAGCCCCAGGGATACGCAGTATTTT. This chain connects TRBV12-5 to TRBJ2-3, with TRBD2 matching over 9 bases. Trimming removed 6 bases from V and 6 bases from J; junction bases left unmatched: 10. The germline CDR1 and CDR2 sequences are LGHNT and FRNRAP. The CDR3 is made up of 15 amino acids.

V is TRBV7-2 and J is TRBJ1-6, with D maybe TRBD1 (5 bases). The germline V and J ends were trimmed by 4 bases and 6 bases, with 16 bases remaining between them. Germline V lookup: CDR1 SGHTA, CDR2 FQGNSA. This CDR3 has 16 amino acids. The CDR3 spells CASSSQPTVVNSPLHF. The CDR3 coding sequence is TGTGCCAGCAGCTCGCAACCGACAGTAGTTAATTCACCCCTCCACTTT.

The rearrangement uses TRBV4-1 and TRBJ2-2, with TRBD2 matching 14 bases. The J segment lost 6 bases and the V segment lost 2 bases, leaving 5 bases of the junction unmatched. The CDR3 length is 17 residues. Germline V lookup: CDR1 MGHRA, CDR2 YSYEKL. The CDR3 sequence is CASSQRGLAGEAGELFF. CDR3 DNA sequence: TGCGCCAGCAGCCAACGGGGACTAGCGGGGGAGGCCGGGGAGCTGTTTTTT.

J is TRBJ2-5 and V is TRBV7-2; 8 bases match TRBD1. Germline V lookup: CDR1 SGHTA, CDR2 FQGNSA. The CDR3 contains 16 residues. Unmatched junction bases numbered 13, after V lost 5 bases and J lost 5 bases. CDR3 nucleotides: TGTGCCAGCAGCCTGTTGGACAGGGCTATGCGGGAGACCCAGTACTTC. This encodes CASSLLDRAMRETQYF.

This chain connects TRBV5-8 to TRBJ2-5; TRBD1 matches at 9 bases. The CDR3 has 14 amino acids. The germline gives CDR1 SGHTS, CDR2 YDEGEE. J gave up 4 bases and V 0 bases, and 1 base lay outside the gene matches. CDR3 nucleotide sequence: TGTGCCAGCAGCTTGGACAGGGGGCCAGAGACCCAGTACTTC. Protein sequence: CASSLDRGPETQYF.